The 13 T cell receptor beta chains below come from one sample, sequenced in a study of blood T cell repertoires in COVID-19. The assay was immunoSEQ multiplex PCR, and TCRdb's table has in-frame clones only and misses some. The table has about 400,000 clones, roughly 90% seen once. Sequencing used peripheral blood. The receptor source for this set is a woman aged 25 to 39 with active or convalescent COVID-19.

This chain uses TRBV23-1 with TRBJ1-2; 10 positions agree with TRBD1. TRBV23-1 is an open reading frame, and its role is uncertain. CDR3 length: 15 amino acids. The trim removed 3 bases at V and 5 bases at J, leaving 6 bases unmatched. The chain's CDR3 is CASSQRQGAHYGYTF. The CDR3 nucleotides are TGCGCCAGCAGTCAGCGACAGGGGGCGCATTATGGCTACACCTTC.

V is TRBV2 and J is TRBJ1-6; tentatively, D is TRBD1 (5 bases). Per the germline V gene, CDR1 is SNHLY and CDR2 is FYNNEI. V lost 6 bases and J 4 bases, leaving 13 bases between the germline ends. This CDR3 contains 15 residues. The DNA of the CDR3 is TGTGCCAGCAGGTTACAGGCGATTTATAATTCACCCCTCCACTTT. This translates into CASRLQAIYNSPLHF.

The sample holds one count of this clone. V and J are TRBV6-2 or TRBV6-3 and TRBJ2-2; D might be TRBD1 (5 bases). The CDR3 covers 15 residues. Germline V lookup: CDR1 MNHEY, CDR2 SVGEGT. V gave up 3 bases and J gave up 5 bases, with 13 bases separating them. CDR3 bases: TGTGCCAGCAGTTATTTCACAGGAGAGACCGGGGAGCTGTTTTTT. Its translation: CASSYFTGETGELFF.

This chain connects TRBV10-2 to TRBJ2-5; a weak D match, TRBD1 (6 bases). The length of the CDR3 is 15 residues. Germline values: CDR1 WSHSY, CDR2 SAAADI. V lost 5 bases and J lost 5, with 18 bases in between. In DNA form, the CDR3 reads TGCGCCAGCAGTCCCTTTGGACAGACGGGGGAGACCCAGTACTTC. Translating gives CASSPFGQTGETQYF.

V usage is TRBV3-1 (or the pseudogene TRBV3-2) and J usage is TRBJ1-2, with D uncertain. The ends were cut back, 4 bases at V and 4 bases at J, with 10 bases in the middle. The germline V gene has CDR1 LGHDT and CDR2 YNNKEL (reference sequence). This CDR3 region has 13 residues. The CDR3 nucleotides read TGTGCCAGCAGCCCCGGACTGATCTATGGCTACACCTTC. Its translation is CASSPGLIYGYTF.

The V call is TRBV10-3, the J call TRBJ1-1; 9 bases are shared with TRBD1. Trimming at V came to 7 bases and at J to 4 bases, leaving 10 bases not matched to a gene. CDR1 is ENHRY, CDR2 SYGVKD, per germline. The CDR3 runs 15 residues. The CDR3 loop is CAIMEGDRGITEAFF. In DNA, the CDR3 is TGTGCCATCATGGAGGGAGACAGGGGGATCACTGAAGCTTTCTTT.

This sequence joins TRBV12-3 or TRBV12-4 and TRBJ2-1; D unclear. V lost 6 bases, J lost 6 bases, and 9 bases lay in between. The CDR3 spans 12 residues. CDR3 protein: CASSLPPNEQFF. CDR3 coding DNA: TGTGCCAGCAGCCTCCCTCCCAATGAGCAGTTCTTC.

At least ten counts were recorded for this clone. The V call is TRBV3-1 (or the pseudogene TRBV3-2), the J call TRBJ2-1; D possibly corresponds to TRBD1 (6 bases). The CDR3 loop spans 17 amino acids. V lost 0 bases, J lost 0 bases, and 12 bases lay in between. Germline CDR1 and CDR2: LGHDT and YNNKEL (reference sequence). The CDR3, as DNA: TGTGCCAGCAGCCAAGATGACCACAGGGACTCCTACAATGAGCAGTTCTTC. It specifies CASSQDDHRDSYNEQFF.

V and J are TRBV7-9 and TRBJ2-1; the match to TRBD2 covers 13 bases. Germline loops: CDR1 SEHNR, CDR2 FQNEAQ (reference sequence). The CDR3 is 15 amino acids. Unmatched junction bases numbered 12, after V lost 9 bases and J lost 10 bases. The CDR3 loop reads CASSQGLAGIGEQFF. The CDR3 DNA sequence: TGTGCCAGTAGCCAGGGACTAGCGGGGATCGGCGAGCAGTTCTTC. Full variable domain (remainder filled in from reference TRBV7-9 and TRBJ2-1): DTGVSQNPRHKITKRGQNVTFRCDPISEHNRLYWYRQTLGQGPEFLTYFQNEAQLEKSRLLSDRFSAERPKGSFSTLEIQRTEQGDSAMYLCASSQGLAGIGEQFFGPGTRLTVL.

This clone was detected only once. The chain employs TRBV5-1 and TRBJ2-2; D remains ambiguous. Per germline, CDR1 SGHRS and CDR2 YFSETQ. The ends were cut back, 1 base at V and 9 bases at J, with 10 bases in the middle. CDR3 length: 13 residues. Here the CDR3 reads CASSLLADRELFF. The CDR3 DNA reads TGCGCCAGCAGCTTGTTAGCCGACCGGGAGCTGTTTTTT.

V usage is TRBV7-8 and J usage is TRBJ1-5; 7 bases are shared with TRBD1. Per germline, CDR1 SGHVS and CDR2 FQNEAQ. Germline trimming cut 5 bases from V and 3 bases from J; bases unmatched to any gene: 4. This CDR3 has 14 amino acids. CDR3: CASSSGQANQPQHF. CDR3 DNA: TGTGCCAGCAGCAGCGGACAGGCCAATCAGCCCCAGCATTTT.

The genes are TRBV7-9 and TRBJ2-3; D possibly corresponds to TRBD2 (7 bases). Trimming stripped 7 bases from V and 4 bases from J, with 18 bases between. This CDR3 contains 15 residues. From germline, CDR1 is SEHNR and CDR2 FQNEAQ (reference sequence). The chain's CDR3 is CASTRGAGFPDTQYF. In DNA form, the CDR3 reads TGTGCCAGCACTCGGGGGGCCGGGTTTCCAGATACGCAGTATTTT.

The CDR3 loop is CASSRQGRSGNTIYF. In DNA form, the CDR3 reads TGTGCCAGCAGCCGACAGGGCCGCTCTGGAAACACCATATATTTT. V usage is TRBV7-9 and J usage is TRBJ1-3; 7 bases line up with TRBD1. CDR1 and CDR2 (germline): SEHNR, FQNEAQ (reference sequence). CDR3 length: 15 amino acids. The J segment lost 0 bases and the V segment lost 5 bases, leaving 4 bases of the junction unmatched.